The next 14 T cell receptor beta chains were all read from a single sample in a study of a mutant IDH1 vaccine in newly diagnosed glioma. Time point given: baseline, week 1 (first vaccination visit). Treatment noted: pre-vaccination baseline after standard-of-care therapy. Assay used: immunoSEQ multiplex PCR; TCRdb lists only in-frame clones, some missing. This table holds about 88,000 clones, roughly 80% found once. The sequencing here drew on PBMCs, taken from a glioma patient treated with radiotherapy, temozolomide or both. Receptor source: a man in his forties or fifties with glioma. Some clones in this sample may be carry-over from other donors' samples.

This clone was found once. CDR3 coding DNA: TGTGCCACCAGCACCCTTCTAACGGGAGAGCAGTACTTC. Translating it yields CATSTLLTGEQYF. The gene calls are TRBV15 and TRBJ2-7, with D possibly being TRBD2 (5 bases). Germline CDR1 reads LNHNV; CDR2 reads YYDKDF (reference sequence). Trimming removed 4 bases from V and 7 bases from J, with 14 bases in between. The CDR3 covers 13 residues.

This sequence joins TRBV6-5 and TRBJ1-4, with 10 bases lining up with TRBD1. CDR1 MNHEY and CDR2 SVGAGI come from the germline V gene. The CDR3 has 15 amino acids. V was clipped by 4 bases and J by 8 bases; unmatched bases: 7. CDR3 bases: TGTGCCAGCAGTTCTCAAGGGACAGGGGTCGAAAAACTGTTTTTT. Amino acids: CASSSQGTGVEKLFF.

The CDR3 protein is CASSYSFAVQAFF. The CDR3 region has the DNA TGTGCCAGCAGTTACTCGTTCGCGGTCCAAGCTTTCTTT. The V call is TRBV6-5, the J call TRBJ1-1; no definite D call. V was trimmed by 0 bases and J by 9 bases, leaving 11 bases between them. This CDR3 has 13 residues. CDR1 is MNHEY, CDR2 SVGAGI, per germline.

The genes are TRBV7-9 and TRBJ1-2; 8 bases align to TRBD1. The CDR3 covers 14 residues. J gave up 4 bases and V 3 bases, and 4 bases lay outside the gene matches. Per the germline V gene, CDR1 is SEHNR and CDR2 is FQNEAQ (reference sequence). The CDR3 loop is CASSFGQGAYGYTF. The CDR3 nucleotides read TGTGCCAGCAGCTTCGGACAGGGCGCCTATGGCTACACCTTC. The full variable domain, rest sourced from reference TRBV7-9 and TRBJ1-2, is DTGVSQNPRHKITKRGQNVTFRCDPISEHNRLYWYRQTLGQGPEFLTYFQNEAQLEKSRLLSDRFSAERPKGSFSTLEIQRTEQGDSAMYLCASSFGQGAYGYTFGSGTRLTVV.

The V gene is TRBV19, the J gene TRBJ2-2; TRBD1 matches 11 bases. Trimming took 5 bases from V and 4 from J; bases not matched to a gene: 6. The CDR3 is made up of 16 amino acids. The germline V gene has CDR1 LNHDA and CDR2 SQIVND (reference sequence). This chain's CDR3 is CASSSRDRGFTGELFF. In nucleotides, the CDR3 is TGTGCCAGTAGTTCCCGGGACAGGGGGTTCACCGGGGAGCTGTTTTTT.

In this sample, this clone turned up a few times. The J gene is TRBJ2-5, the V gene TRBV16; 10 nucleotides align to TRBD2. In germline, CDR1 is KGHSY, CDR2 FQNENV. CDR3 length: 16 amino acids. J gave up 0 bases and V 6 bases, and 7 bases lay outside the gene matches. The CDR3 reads CASREILAGYQETQYF. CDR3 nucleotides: TGTGCCAGCAGAGAAATACTAGCGGGGTACCAAGAGACCCAGTACTTC.

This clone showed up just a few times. The CDR3 DNA reads as TGCGCCAGCAGCCCTGGACAGGGGTTCGTTGTCCTGACTTTC. It encodes CASSPGQGFVVLTF. The chain has TRBV5-1 and TRBJ2-6; 9 nucleotides align to TRBD1. The CDR3 sequence is 14 residues long. V lost 4 bases, J lost 13 bases, and 9 bases stayed unmatched. Germline CDR1 and CDR2: SGHRS and YFSETQ. The full variable domain, completed using reference TRBV5-1 and TRBJ2-6, is KAGVTQTPRYLIKTRGQQVTLSCSPISGHRSVSWYQQTPGQGLQFLFEYFSETQRNKGNFPGRFSGRQFSNSRSEMNVSTLELGDSALYLCASSPGQGFVVLTFGAGSRLTVL.

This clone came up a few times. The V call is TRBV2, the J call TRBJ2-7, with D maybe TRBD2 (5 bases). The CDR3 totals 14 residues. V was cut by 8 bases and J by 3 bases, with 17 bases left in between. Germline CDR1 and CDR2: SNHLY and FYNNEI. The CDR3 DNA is TGTGCCAGCCGGACCCCCAAAAGCGGCTACGAGCAGTACTTC. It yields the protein CASRTPKSGYEQYF.

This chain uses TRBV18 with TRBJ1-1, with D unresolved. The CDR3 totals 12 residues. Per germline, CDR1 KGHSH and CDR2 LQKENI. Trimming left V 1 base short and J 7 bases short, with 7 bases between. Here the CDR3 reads CASSPREGEAFF. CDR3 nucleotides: TGTGCCAGCTCACCACGGGAGGGTGAAGCTTTCTTT.

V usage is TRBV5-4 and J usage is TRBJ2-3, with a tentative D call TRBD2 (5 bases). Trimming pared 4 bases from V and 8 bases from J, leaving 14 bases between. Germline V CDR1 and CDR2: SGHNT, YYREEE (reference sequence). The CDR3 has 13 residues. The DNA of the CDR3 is TGTGCCAGCAGCCCACATCTAGAGGGTACGCAGTATTTT. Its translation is CASSPHLEGTQYF.

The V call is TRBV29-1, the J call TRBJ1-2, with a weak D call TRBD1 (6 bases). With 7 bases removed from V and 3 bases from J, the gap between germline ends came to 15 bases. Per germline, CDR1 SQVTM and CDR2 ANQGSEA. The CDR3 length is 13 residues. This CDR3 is CSANTGNDYGYTF. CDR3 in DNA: TGCAGCGCAAACACAGGGAACGACTATGGCTACACCTTC.

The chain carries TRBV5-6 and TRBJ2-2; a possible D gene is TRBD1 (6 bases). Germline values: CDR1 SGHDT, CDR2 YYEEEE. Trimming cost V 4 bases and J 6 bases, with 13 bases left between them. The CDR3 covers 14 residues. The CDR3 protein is CASSKNRVAGELFF. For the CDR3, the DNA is TGTGCCAGCAGCAAGAACAGGGTAGCCGGGGAGCTGTTTTTT.

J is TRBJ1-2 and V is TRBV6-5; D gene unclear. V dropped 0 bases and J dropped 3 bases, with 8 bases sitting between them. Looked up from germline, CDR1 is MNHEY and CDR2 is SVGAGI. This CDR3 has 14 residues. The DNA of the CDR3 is TGTGCCAGCAGTTACTCTCCGAAATACTATGGCTACACCTTC. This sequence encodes CASSYSPKYYGYTF.

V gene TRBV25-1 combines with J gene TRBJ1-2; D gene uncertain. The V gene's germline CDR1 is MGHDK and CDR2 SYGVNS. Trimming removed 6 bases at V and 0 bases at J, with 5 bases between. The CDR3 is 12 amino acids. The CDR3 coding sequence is TGTGCCAGCAGGGAAGCTAACTATGGCTACACCTTC. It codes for CASREANYGYTF.